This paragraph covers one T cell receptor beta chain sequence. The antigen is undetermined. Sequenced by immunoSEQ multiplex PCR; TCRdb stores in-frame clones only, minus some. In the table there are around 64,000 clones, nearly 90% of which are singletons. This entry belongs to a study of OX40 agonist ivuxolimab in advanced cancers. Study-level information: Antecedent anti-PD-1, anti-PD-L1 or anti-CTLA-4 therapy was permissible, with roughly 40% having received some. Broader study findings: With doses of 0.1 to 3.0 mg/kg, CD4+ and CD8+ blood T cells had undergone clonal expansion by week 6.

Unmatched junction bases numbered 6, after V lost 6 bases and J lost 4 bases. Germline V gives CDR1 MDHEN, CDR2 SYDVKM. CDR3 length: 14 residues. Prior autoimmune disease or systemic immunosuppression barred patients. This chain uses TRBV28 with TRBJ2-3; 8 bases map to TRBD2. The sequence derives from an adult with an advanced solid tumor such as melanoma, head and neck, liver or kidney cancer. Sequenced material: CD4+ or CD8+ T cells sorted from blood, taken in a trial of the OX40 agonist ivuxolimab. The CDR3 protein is CASSPGLASDTQYF. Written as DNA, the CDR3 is TGTGCCAGCAGCCCAGGACTAGCATCAGATACGCAGTATTTT.